One sample yielded the 16 T cell receptor beta chains listed below, sequenced in a study of blood T cell repertoires in COVID-19. Profiled with immunoSEQ multiplex PCR; TCRdb holds only in-frame clones, not every one. The sample shows over 45,000 clones, roughly nine tenths of them seen only once. Sequenced input: peripheral blood. The receptors come from a woman aged 60 to 75 with active or convalescent COVID-19.

V is TRBV6-5 and J is TRBJ2-7; TRBD1 matches at 8 bases. Germline assignment: CDR1 MNHEY and CDR2 SVGAGI. With 2 bases clipped from V and 6 bases from J, the junction kept 3 bases outside the gene matches. This CDR3 is built from 13 residues. CDR3 region: CASSYRQGSEQYF. The CDR3 DNA is TGTGCCAGCAGTTACCGACAGGGGTCCGAGCAGTACTTC.

The CDR3 protein is CASGHGDTQYF. CDR3 nucleotide sequence: TGTGCCAGCGGGCACGGAGATACGCAGTATTTT. The gene calls are TRBV25-1 and TRBJ2-3; D gene uncertain. Trimming stripped 8 bases from V and 5 bases from J, with 8 bases between. Germline CDR1 is MGHDK and CDR2 is SYGVNS. This CDR3 has 11 amino acids.

The chain joins TRBV6-6 to TRBJ2-3; maybe TRBD1 (6 bases). Trimming stripped 2 bases from V and 1 base from J, with 10 bases between. The CDR3 totals 15 residues. CDR1 and CDR2 from the germline V gene are MNHNY and SVGAGI (reference sequence). CDR3 loop: CASSYTGSGTDTQYF. CDR3 sequence (DNA): TGTGCCAGCAGTTACACAGGGTCCGGCACAGATACGCAGTATTTT.

This chain connects TRBV28 to TRBJ1-5; 10 positions match TRBD1. From germline, CDR1 is MDHEN and CDR2 SYDVKM. The CDR3 length is 15 residues. V shed 6 bases and J 5 bases; nucleotides not matched to a gene: 7. The CDR3 region has the DNA TGTGCCAGCAGAAGGACAGGGGGGAGTTATCAGCCCCAGCATTTT. This translates into CASRRTGGSYQPQHF.

The gene calls are TRBV3-1 (or the pseudogene TRBV3-2) and TRBJ2-7; D is unresolved. Germline V gives CDR1 LGHDT, CDR2 YNNKEL (reference sequence). V lost 2 bases and J lost 5, with 7 bases in between. CDR3 size: 12 residues. The CDR3 here is CASSQQLHEQYF. The CDR3 DNA reads TGTGCCAGCAGCCAACAACTCCACGAGCAGTACTTC.

The chain is built from TRBV18 and TRBJ1-4, with a weak D call TRBD1 (6 bases). The ends were cut back, 3 bases at V and 13 bases at J, with 18 bases in the middle. This CDR3 region has 14 residues. The germline CDR1 and CDR2 sequences are KGHSH and LQKENI. The DNA of the CDR3 is TGTGCCAGCTCACCTTTGACAGGTGAAGGAGGACTGTTTTTT. As protein: CASSPLTGEGGLFF.

V is TRBV3-1 (or the pseudogene TRBV3-2) and J is TRBJ2-1; 10 nucleotides align to TRBD2. The CDR3 has 12 residues. With 4 bases clipped from V and 11 bases from J, the junction kept 2 bases outside the gene matches. CDR1 and CDR2 (germline): LGHDT, YNNKEL (reference sequence). Here the CDR3 reads CASSPSGSKQFF. CDR3 sequence (DNA): TGTGCCAGCAGCCCTAGCGGGAGTAAGCAGTTCTTC.

This chain joins TRBV10-1 and TRBJ1-5; possible D gene TRBD1, 6 bases. This CDR3 contains 14 residues. Looked up from germline, CDR1 is WNHNN and CDR2 is SYGVQD (reference sequence). The V end was cut by 6 bases, the J end by 7 bases, with 16 bases between. CDR3 in amino acids: CASSEQGKGQPQHF. DNA of the CDR3: TGCGCCAGCAGCGAACAGGGCAAGGGGCAGCCCCAGCATTTT.

V is TRBV19 and J is TRBJ2-3; D uncertain. The V and J ends lost 6 bases and 2 bases respectively, with 12 bases between them. Germline V gene sequence: CDR1 LNHDA, CDR2 SQIVND (reference sequence). The length of the CDR3 is 14 residues. The CDR3 DNA follows: TGTGCCAGTAGAAGTCTAGTGTTCACAGATACGCAGTATTTT. This encodes CASRSLVFTDTQYF.

The chain is built from TRBV20-1 and TRBJ2-7, with a possible D match to TRBD2 (6 bases). This CDR3 has 11 residues. V shed 7 bases and J shed 5 bases, with 12 bases lying between them. Germline values: CDR1 DFQATT, CDR2 SNEGSKA (reference sequence). CDR3 residues: CSVRGGDEQYF. DNA for the CDR3: TGCAGTGTTCGCGGAGGGGACGAGCAGTACTTC.

V is TRBV5-1 and J is TRBJ1-2; TRBD1 might be the D (5 bases). Trimming shortened V by 3 bases and J by 5 bases, and 14 bases separated the two germline ends. CDR1 is SGHRS, CDR2 YFSETQ, per germline. The CDR3 is 14 amino acids. DNA of the CDR3: TGCGCCAGCAGCTCCTCGGCGGCAGGGTATGGCTACACCTTC. Encoded protein: CASSSSAAGYGYTF.

The chain carries TRBV6-5 and TRBJ2-7; D perhaps matches TRBD1 (6 bases). Germline loops: CDR1 MNHEY, CDR2 SVGAGI. The V end lost 9 bases, the J end lost 0 bases, and 12 bases lay between the germline ends. The CDR3 covers 13 residues. The CDR3 DNA sequence: TGTGCCAGTAAGGACAGACTCTCCTACGAGCAGTACTTC. Its protein is CASKDRLSYEQYF.

The chain links TRBV5-1 to TRBJ2-1; 9 nucleotides line up with TRBD2. The ends lost 4 bases at V and 4 bases at J; junction bases unmatched: 6. Looked up from germline, CDR1 is SGHRS and CDR2 is YFSETQ. This CDR3 has 15 residues. DNA of the CDR3: TGCGCCAGCAGCACTATAGCGGGAGCTTACAATGAGCAGTTCTTC. This gives the protein CASSTIAGAYNEQFF.

The genes are TRBV6-5 and TRBJ1-2, with D maybe TRBD1 (5 bases). Germline V gene data show CDR1 as MNHEY and CDR2 as SVGAGI. The V gene lost 7 bases and the J gene lost 5 bases, with 14 bases spanning the gap. CDR3 length equals 13 residues. The CDR3, as DNA: TGTGCCAGCATCTCACCCGGGGGGTATGGCTACACCTTC. It yields the protein CASISPGGYGYTF.

The chain recombines TRBV5-1 with TRBJ1-6, with TRBD1 as a possible D gene (6 bases). The germline CDR1 and CDR2 sequences are SGHRS and YFSETQ. The CDR3 has 15 amino acids. The V gene lost 1 base and the J gene lost 7 bases, with 12 bases spanning the gap. CDR3 amino acids: CASSLQDRTNSPLHF. The DNA for the CDR3 is TGCGCCAGCAGCTTGCAAGACAGGACCAATTCACCCCTCCACTTT.

The chain combines TRBV28 with TRBJ2-5; perhaps TRBD1 as D (6 bases). V gave up 1 base and J gave up 5 bases, with 14 bases separating them. CDR3 length: 15 amino acids. Germline V lookup: CDR1 MDHEN, CDR2 SYDVKM. The CDR3, as DNA: TGTGCCAGCAGTTTATTGCAAGGGGGTGCTGAGACCCAGTACTTC. It is translated as CASSLLQGGAETQYF.